This T cell receptor beta chain originates from a study of blood T cell repertoires in COVID-19. As for the study in general: Acute and convalescent COVID-19 specimens originated in the United States, Italy and Spain.

As handled by the study authors: From reference gene primer amplification, estimates of nucleated cell counts were derived. Produced via immunoSEQ multiplex PCR; TCRdb's table is partial and in-frame only. That table gives V, J and clone size, and the DNA gave D and trimming. This table has roughly 190,000 clones, about 86% appearing once. The CDR3 has 16 residues. Germline V lookup: CDR1 SGHVS, CDR2 FQNEAQ. Trimming took 4 bases from V and 4 from J, leaving 18 bases between them. Material: peripheral blood. The clonotype was recovered from a man in his fifties with active or convalescent COVID-19. The V and J genes are TRBV7-8 and TRBJ2-3; tentative D call: TRBD2 (6 bases). CDR3 in DNA: TGTGCCAGCAGCTCCCGGGGGACCCGGCCGGCAGATACGCAGTATTTT. Its protein is CASSSRGTRPADTQYF.